This T cell receptor (beta chain) was sequenced during a study of cytomegalovirus exposure and HLA in healthy donors. As regards this clone: Its antigen is unidentified.

General observations from the study: Being productive about 87% or about 30% of the time was typical of most TCR beta V segments in an earlier analysis.

Between the trimmed V and J ends, which lost 4 bases and 1 base, there was a span of 10 bases. The length of the CDR3 is 14 residues. Germline V lookup: CDR1 MDHEN, CDR2 SYDVKM. The PCR contained 60 Vbeta and 13 Jbeta primers. Assay: immunoSEQ multiplex PCR; the TCRdb copy retains only in-frame clones and omits some. The sample includes some 190,000 clones, 75% to 90% of them seen just once. The chain employs TRBV28 and TRBJ1-2; TRBD1 is a possible D gene (5 bases). The receptor comes from a woman aged 30 to 39 in good health and CMV-seronegative. The sample consisted of PBMCs. This CDR3 reads CASSSGGYNYGYTF. The CDR3 DNA is TGTGCCAGCAGTTCGGGGGGATATAACTATGGCTACACCTTC.